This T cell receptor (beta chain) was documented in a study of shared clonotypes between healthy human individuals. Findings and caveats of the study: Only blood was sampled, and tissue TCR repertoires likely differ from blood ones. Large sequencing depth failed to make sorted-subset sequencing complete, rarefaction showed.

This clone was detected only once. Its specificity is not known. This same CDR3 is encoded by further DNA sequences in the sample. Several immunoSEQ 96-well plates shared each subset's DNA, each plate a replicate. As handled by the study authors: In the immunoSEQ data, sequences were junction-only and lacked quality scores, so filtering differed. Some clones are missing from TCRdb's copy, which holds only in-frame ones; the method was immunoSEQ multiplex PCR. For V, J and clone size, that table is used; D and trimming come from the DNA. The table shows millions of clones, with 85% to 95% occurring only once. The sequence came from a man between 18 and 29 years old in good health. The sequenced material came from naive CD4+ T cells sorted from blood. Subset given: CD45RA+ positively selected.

The CDR3 DNA sequence: TGTGCCAGCAGCACCAGACAGGGTGGCGAGCAGTACTTC. Translated, it gives CASSTRQGGEQYF. The chain combines TRBV7-8 with TRBJ2-7; 7 nucleotides align to TRBD1. J lost 6 bases, V lost 5 bases, and 7 bases had no gene match. Germline V gene sequence: CDR1 SGHVS, CDR2 FQNEAQ. This CDR3 contains 13 residues.